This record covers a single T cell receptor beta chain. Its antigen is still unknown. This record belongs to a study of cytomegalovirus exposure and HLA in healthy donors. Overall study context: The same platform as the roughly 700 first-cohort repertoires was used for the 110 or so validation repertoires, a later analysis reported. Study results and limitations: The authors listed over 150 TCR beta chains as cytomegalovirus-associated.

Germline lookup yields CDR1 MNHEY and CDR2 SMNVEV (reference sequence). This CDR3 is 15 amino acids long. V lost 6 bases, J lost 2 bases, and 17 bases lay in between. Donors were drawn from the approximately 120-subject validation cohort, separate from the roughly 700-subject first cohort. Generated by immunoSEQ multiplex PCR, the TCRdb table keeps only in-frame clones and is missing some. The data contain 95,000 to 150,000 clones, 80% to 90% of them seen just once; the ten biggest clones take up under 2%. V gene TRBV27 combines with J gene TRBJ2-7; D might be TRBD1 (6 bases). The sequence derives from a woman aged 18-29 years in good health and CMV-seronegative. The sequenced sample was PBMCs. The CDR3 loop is CASSPAGTRTYEQYF. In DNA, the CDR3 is TGTGCCAGCAGCCCCGCCGGGACACGTACCTACGAGCAGTACTTC.